The 23 T cell receptor beta chains below come from one sample, sequenced in a study of Ad26.COV2.S vaccination and SARS-CoV-2 variants. TCRdb keeps only in-frame clones here, not all; method: immunoSEQ multiplex PCR. The table has 150,000 to 200,000 clones, roughly nine tenths seen once; the top ten hold about 5.5%. The material was peripheral blood, obtained after recovery from COVID-19. All receptors derive from a human donor who had recovered from COVID-19.

The J gene is TRBJ2-1, the V gene TRBV2; D might be TRBD1 (6 bases). The ends were cut back, 6 bases at V and 6 bases at J, with 15 bases in the middle. The CDR3 covers 14 residues. Looked up from germline, CDR1 is SNHLY and CDR2 is FYNNEI. CDR3 sequence reads: CASSPGDTGNEQFF. DNA of the CDR3: TGTGCCAGCAGCCCAGGGGATACAGGCAATGAGCAGTTCTTC.

The chain links TRBV18 to TRBJ2-3, with D possibly being TRBD1 (6 bases). The CDR3 is 14 amino acids. The germline gives CDR1 KGHSH, CDR2 LQKENI. Trimming removed 2 bases at V and 4 bases at J, with 10 bases between. The CDR3 loop is CASSPVAGADTQYF. CDR3 in DNA: TGTGCCAGCTCACCAGTAGCAGGGGCAGATACGCAGTATTTT.

V usage is TRBV15 and J usage is TRBJ2-2, with unresolved D. Trimming took off 0 bases at V and 0 bases at J, with 5 bases between the two ends. Per germline, CDR1 LNHNV and CDR2 YYDKDF (reference sequence). The CDR3 runs to 15 residues. The CDR3 spells CATSRDISNTGELFF. CDR3 DNA sequence: TGTGCCACCAGCAGAGATATTTCGAACACCGGGGAGCTGTTTTTT.

This clone was detected once. The CDR3 DNA follows: TGCAGCGTTGAAAAAGTGGCAGCGGGGGACACAGATACGCAGTATTTT. Translated, it gives CSVEKVAAGDTDTQYF. The chain is built from TRBV29-1 and TRBJ2-3; TRBD2 aligns across 8 bases. V gave up 2 bases and J gave up 2 bases; unmatched junction bases: 9. CDR3 length equals 16 residues. Per the germline V gene, CDR1 is SQVTM and CDR2 is ANQGSEA.

This clone was recorded only once. This chain connects TRBV10-3 to TRBJ2-2, with D perhaps given as TRBD1 or TRBD2 (5 bases each). Germline V gene sequence: CDR1 ENHRY, CDR2 SYGVKD. This CDR3 has 16 residues. V was pared by 0 bases and J by 5 bases, with 13 bases between. The CDR3 nucleotides are TGTGCCATCAGTGAGTCTGCCGGGGACGGGACCGGGGAGCTGTTTTTT. This encodes CAISESAGDGTGELFF.

The sample holds a few counts of this clone. This chain joins TRBV19 and TRBJ1-1; the D gene is possibly TRBD1 (5 bases). V shed 3 bases and J shed 6 bases, with 11 bases lying between them. From germline, CDR1 is LNHDA and CDR2 SQIVND (reference sequence). The CDR3 runs to 13 residues. The DNA for the CDR3 is TGTGCCAGTAGTATTTTGGGGGGATCTGAAGCTTTCTTT. Protein sequence: CASSILGGSEAFF.

CDR3 amino acids: CASSGMGRNQPQHF. The DNA for the CDR3 is TGTGCCAGCAGTGGAATGGGCCGCAATCAGCCCCAGCATTTT. The chain combines TRBV2 with TRBJ1-5; no reliable D call. V gave up 4 bases and J gave up 2 bases, with 9 bases separating them. The CDR3 consists of 14 residues. Germline assignment: CDR1 SNHLY and CDR2 FYNNEI.

The genes are TRBV9 and TRBJ1-5; the D gene is possibly TRBD1 (6 bases). The germline CDR1 and CDR2 sequences are SGDLS and YYNGEE. Trimming left V 2 bases short and J 3 bases short, with 9 bases between. The length of the CDR3 is 14 residues. This chain's CDR3 is CASSVAGDNQPQHF. The CDR3 DNA is TGTGCCAGCAGCGTGGCAGGGGACAATCAGCCCCAGCATTTT.

The rearrangement joins TRBV2 to TRBJ1-2; D is uncertain. Trimming left V 6 bases short and J 4 bases short, with 9 bases between. The CDR3 runs 12 residues. Germline V lookup: CDR1 SNHLY, CDR2 FYNNEI. As DNA, the CDR3 is TGTGCCAGCAGCCGAGATACCTATGGCTACACCTTC. Translating it yields CASSRDTYGYTF.

V is TRBV5-4 and J is TRBJ2-7; D assignment may be TRBD1 or TRBD2 (5 bases each). Germline V CDR1 and CDR2: SGHNT, YYREEE (reference sequence). V gave up 3 bases and J gave up 1 base, with 20 bases separating them. The CDR3 spans 17 residues. The CDR3 here is CASSSRDGLGFSYEQYF. The CDR3 DNA follows: TGTGCCAGCAGCTCCCGGGACGGGCTAGGGTTTTCCTACGAGCAGTACTTC.

The rearrangement links TRBV7-8 to TRBJ2-2; D is possibly TRBD2 (6 bases). The CDR3 has 15 amino acids. The V gene's germline CDR1 is SGHVS and CDR2 FQNEAQ. Trimming left V 2 bases short and J 4 bases short, with 11 bases between. In DNA form, the CDR3 reads TGTGCCAGCAGCTTACGTGGAGGGACCACCGGGGAGCTGTTTTTT. Protein product: CASSLRGGTTGELFF.

The chain is built from TRBV7-2 and TRBJ2-2, with D perhaps matching TRBD1 (5 bases). The V end was cut by 0 bases, the J end by 3 bases, with 5 bases between. The CDR3 runs 14 residues. Germline V gene data show CDR1 as SGHTA and CDR2 as FQGNSA. The CDR3: CASSLAGDTGELFF. For the CDR3, the DNA is TGTGCCAGCAGCTTAGCAGGGGACACCGGGGAGCTGTTTTTT.

This sequence joins TRBV5-1 and TRBJ1-5; D gene uncertain. V lost 7 bases to trimming and J lost 6 bases, with 14 bases between them. The CDR3 is 13 amino acids. Per the germline V gene, CDR1 is SGHRS and CDR2 is YFSETQ. CDR3 DNA sequence: TGCGCCAGCTTTGAAGGGCCCGGTCAGCCCCAGCATTTT. As protein: CASFEGPGQPQHF.

CDR3 loop: CASTLGGSQHF. The CDR3 DNA follows: TGTGCCAGCACCCTTGGGGGGTCCCAGCATTTT. The chain has TRBV5-8 and TRBJ1-5; TRBD1 is a possible D gene (5 bases). The V gene lost 6 bases and the J gene lost 11 bases, with 12 bases spanning the gap. CDR1 and CDR2 from the germline V gene are SGHTS and YDEGEE. The CDR3 consists of 11 residues.

The chain joins TRBV11-2 to TRBJ1-1, with 8 bases matching TRBD1. The CDR3 consists of 14 residues. CDR1 is SGHAT, CDR2 FQNNGV, per germline. The trim removed 1 base at V and 8 bases at J, leaving 6 bases unmatched. CDR3 nucleotides: TGTGCCAGCAGCTTAGGCTTAGGGACAGGAGAAGCTTTCTTT. Amino acids: CASSLGLGTGEAFF. Using reference TRBV11-2 and TRBJ1-1 for the parts outside the CDR3, the full variable domain is EAGVAQSPRYKIIEKRQSVAFWCNPISGHATLYWYQQILGQGPKLLIQFQNNGVVDDSQLPKDRFSAERLKGVDSTLKIQPAKLEDSAVYLCASSLGLGTGEAFFGQGTRLTVV.

The V call is TRBV5-7, the J call TRBJ1-2; no reliable D call. TRBV5-7 is given ORF status, its function remaining uncertain. The CDR3 is 15 amino acids. Trimming removed 6 bases at V and 5 bases at J, with 20 bases between. Here the CDR3 DNA reads TGTGCCAGCACCCTGGTGAGGAGGGCCCTTTATGGCTACACCTTC. It codes for CASTLVRRALYGYTF.

This chain joins TRBV7-9 and TRBJ2-7; 7 nucleotides match TRBD1. The CDR3 has 14 residues. V trimming: 2 bases; J trimming: 4 bases; junction bases outside the gene matches: 5. Germline CDR1 is SEHNR and CDR2 is FQNEAQ (reference sequence). CDR3 DNA: TGTGCCAGCAGCTTAACCGGGACAGCGTACGAGCAGTACTTC. This translates into CASSLTGTAYEQYF.

Only a few counts were recorded for this clone. The chain joins TRBV30 to TRBJ1-2; D ambiguous. The CDR3 covers 12 residues. V was pared by 2 bases and J by 8 bases, with 12 bases between. The germline V gene has CDR1 GTSNPN and CDR2 SVGIG (reference sequence). CDR3 sequence reads: CAWSPGLWGYTF. CDR3 bases: TGTGCCTGGAGTCCGGGCCTCTGGGGCTACACCTTC.

This clone was observed a single time. The V call is TRBV4-1, the J call TRBJ2-3; D possibly corresponds to TRBD2 (5 bases). This CDR3 has 14 amino acids. V was trimmed by 4 bases and J by 4 bases, leaving 12 bases between them. Germline V gives CDR1 MGHRA, CDR2 YSYEKL. The CDR3 is CASSLGEGADTQYF. The DNA for the CDR3 is TGCGCCAGCAGCCTCGGTGAGGGCGCAGATACGCAGTATTTT.

V is TRBV11-2 and J is TRBJ1-3; a possible D gene is TRBD1 (5 bases). Germline V CDR1 and CDR2: SGHAT, FQNNGV. This CDR3 is built from 16 residues. V dropped 1 base and J dropped 4 bases, with 14 bases sitting between them. The DNA for the CDR3 is TGTGCCAGCAGCTTAGTTCTCGCAGGGAAAGGAAACACCATATATTTT. Residues: CASSLVLAGKGNTIYF.

This chain links TRBV21-1 with TRBJ2-4; the table's D gene call, TRBD1, was not cross checked with the DNA. TRBV21-1 is a known pseudogene. The CDR3 consists of 17 residues. This chain's CDR3 is CASRTTGQSIAKNIQYF. CDR3 nucleotides: TGTGCCAGCCGCACAACTGGACAGTCAATAGCCAAAAACATTCAGTACTTC.

This clone was picked up a small number of times. The V call is TRBV21-1, the J call TRBJ1-6; TRBD1 is taken as the D call from the table, unchecked against the DNA. TRBV21-1 is reported as a pseudogene. The CDR3 has 20 amino acids. CDR3 DNA: TGTGCCAGCAGCAAATTAGTAGGACAGGTCCTTAGCTCCTATAATTCACCCCTCCACTTT. The encoded protein is CASSKLVGQVLSSYNSPLHF.

The chain recombines TRBV23-1 with TRBJ2-2; possible D gene TRBD1, 5 bases. TRBV23-1 is classed as an ORF, of uncertain function. V dropped 7 bases and J dropped 5 bases, with 29 bases sitting between them. The CDR3 length is 19 residues. CDR3 region: CASNPSIEMRDSATGELFF. In nucleotides, the CDR3 is TGCGCCAGCAATCCTTCAATCGAAATGAGAGACAGTGCAACCGGGGAGCTGTTTTTT.